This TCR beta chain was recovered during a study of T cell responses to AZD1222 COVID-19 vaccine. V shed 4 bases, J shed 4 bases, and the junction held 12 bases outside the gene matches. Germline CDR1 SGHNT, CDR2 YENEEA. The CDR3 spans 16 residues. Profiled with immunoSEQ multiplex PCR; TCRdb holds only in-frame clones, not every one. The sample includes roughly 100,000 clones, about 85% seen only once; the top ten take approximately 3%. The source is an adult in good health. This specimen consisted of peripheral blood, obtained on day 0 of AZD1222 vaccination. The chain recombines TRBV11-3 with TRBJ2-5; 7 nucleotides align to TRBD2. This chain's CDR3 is CASSSSAREKGETQYF. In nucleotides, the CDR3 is TGTGCCAGCAGCTCCTCGGCGCGGGAGAAGGGAGAGACCCAGTACTTC.